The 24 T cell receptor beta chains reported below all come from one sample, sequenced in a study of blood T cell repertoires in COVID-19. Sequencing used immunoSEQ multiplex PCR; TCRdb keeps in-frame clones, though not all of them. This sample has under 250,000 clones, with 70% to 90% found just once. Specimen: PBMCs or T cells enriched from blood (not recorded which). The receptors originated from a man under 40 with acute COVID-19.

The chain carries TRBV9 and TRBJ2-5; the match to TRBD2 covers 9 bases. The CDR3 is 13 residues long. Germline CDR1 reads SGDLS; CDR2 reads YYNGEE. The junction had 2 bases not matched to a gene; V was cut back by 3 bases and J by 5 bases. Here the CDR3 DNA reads TGTGCCAGCAGCGGCGGACTAGCGGAGACCCAGTACTTC. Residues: CASSGGLAETQYF. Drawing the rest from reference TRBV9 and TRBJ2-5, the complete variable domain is DSGVTQTPKHLITATGQRVTLRCSPRSGDLSVYWYQQSLDQGLQFLIQYYNGEERAKGNILERFSAQQFPDLHSELNLSSLELGDSALYFCASSGGLAETQYFGPGTRLLVL.

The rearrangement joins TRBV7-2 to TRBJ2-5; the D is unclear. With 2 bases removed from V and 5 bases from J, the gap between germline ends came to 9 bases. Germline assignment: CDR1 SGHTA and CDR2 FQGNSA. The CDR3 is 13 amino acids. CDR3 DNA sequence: TGTGCCAGCAGCTTACAGGAAGTGGAGACCCAGTACTTC. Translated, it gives CASSLQEVETQYF.

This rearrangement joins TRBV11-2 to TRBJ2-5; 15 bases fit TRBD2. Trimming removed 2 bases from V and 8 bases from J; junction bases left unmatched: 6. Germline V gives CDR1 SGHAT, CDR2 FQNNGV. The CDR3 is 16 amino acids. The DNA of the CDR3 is TGTGCCAGCAGCTTACGGGGACTAGCGGGGGGCGGTACCCAGTACTTC. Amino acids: CASSLRGLAGGGTQYF.

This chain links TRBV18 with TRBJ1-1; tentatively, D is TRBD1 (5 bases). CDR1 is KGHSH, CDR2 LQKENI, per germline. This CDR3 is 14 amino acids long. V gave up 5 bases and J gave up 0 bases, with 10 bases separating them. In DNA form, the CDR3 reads TGTGCCAGCTCAGTAGCGGGGGTGAACACTGAAGCTTTCTTT. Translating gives CASSVAGVNTEAFF.

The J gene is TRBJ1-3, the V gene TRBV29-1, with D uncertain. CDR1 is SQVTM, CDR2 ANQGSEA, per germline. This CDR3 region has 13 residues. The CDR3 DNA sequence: TGCAGTGCCTATGATGTCTCTGGAAACACCATATATTTT. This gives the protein CSAYDVSGNTIYF.

CDR3 sequence reads: CASSPKRGTEAFF. The CDR3 DNA reads TGCGCCAGCAGCCCAAAGAGGGGGACTGAAGCTTTCTTT. The V and J genes are TRBV5-1 and TRBJ1-1; tentatively, D is TRBD1 (6 bases). Trimming pared 4 bases from V and 5 bases from J, leaving 12 bases between. Per germline, CDR1 SGHRS and CDR2 YFSETQ. The CDR3 is made up of 13 amino acids.

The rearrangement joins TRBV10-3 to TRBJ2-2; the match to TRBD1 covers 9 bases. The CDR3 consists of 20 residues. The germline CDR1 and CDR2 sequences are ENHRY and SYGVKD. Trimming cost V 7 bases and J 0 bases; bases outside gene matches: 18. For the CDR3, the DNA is TGTGCCATCACACCTAGACCGGGACAGGGAAAGAATTCGAACACCGGGGAGCTGTTTTTT. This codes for CAITPRPGQGKNSNTGELFF.

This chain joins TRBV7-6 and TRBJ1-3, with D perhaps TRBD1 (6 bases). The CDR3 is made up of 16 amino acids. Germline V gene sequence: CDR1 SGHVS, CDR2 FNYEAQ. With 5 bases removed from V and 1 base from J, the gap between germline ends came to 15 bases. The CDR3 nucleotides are TGTGCCAGCAGCCCGATGACAGGCGGATCTGGAAACACCATATATTTT. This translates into CASSPMTGGSGNTIYF. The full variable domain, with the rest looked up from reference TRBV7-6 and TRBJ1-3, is GAGVSQSPRYKVTKRGQDVALRCDPISGHVSLYWYRQALGQGPEFLTYFNYEAQQDKSGLPNDRFSAERPEGSISTLTIQRTEQRDSAMYRCASSPMTGGSGNTIYFGEGSWLTVV.

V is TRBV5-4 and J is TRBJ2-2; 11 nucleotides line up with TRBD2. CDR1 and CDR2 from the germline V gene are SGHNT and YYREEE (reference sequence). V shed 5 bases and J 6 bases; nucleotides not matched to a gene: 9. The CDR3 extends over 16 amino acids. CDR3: CASSSRGSGGAGELFF. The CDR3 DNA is TGTGCCAGCAGTTCCCGTGGTAGCGGGGGGGCCGGGGAGCTGTTTTTT.

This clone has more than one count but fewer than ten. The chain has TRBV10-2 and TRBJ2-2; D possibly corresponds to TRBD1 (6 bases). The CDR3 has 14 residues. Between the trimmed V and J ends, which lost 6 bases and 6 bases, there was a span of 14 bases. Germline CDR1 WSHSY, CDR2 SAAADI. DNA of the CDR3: TGCGCCAGCAGAGAAACAGGGAAGCCCGGGGAGCTGTTTTTT. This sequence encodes CASRETGKPGELFF.

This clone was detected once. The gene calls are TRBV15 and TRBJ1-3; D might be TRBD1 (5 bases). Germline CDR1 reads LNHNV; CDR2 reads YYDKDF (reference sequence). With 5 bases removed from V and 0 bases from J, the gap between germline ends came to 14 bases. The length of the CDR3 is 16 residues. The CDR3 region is CATSGGTSSSGNTIYF. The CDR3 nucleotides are TGTGCCACCAGCGGCGGGACGTCCAGCTCTGGAAACACCATATATTTT.

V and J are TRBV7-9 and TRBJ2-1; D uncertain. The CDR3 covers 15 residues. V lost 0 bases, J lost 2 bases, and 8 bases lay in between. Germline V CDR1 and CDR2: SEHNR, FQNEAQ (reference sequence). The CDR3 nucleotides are TGTGCCAGCAGCTTAGCCACGGTTGCCTACAATGAGCAGTTCTTC. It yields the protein CASSLATVAYNEQFF.

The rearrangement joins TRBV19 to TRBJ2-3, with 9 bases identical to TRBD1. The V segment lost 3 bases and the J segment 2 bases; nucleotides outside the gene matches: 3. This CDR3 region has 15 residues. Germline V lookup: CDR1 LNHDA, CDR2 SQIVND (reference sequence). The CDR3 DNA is TGTGCCAGTAGTATCCGGGACAGGGCCACAGATACGCAGTATTTT. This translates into CASSIRDRATDTQYF.

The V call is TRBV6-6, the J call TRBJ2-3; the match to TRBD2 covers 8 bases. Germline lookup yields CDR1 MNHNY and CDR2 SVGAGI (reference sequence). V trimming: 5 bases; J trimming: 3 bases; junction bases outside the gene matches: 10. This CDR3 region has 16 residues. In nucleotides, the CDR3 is TGTGCCAGCAGTGCCCTACGGGGGGGGGAGACAGATACGCAGTATTTT. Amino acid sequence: CASSALRGGETDTQYF.

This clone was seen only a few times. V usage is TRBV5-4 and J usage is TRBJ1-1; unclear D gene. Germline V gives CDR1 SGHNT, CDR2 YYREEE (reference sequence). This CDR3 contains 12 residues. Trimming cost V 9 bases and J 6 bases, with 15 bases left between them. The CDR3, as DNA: TGTGCCACCTACGACGATAGCGCTGAAGCTTTCTTT. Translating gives CATYDDSAEAFF. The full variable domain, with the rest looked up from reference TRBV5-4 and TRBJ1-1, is ETGVTQSPTHLIKTRGQQVTLRCSSQSGHNTVSWYQQALGQGPQFIFQYYREEENGRGNFPPRFSGLQFPNYSSELNVNALELDDSALYLCATYDDSAEAFFGQGTRLTVV.

The CDR3, as DNA: TGTGCCAGCAGTTTACAGTACGGCACAGATACGCAGTATTTT. It codes for CASSLQYGTDTQYF. V usage is TRBV27 and J usage is TRBJ2-3, with D unresolved. CDR1 MNHEY and CDR2 SMNVEV come from the germline V gene (reference sequence). V lost 2 bases and J lost 1, with 7 bases in between. This CDR3 comprises 14 residues.

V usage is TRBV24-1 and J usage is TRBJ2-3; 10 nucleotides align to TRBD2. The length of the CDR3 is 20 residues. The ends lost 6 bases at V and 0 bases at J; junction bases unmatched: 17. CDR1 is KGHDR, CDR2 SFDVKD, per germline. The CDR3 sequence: CATSFPYSRTSGDSTDTQYF. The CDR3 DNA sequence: TGTGCCACCAGTTTCCCCTATTCCCGGACTAGCGGAGACAGCACAGATACGCAGTATTTT.

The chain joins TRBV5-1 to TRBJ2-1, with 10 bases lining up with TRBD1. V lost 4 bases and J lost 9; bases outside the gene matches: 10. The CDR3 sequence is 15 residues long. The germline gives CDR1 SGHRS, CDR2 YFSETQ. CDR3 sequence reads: CASSRGGQGEVEQFF. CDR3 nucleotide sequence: TGCGCCAGCAGCCGGGGTGGACAGGGGGAGGTTGAGCAGTTCTTC.

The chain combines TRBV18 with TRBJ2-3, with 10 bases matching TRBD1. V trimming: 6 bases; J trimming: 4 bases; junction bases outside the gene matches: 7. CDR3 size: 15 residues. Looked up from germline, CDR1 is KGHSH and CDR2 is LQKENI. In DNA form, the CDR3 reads TGTGCCAGCTCCCCCTCGACAGGGGGCCCAGATACGCAGTATTTT. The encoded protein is CASSPSTGGPDTQYF.

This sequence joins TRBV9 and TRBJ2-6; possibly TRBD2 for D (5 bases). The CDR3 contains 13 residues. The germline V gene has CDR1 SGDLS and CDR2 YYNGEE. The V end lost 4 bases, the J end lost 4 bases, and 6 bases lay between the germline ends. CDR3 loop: CASSPGGANVLTF. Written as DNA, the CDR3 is TGTGCCAGCAGCCCGGGGGGGGCCAACGTCCTGACTTTC. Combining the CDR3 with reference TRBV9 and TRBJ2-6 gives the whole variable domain DSGVTQTPKHLITATGQRVTLRCSPRSGDLSVYWYQQSLDQGLQFLIQYYNGEERAKGNILERFSAQQFPDLHSELNLSSLELGDSALYFCASSPGGANVLTFGAGSRLTVL.

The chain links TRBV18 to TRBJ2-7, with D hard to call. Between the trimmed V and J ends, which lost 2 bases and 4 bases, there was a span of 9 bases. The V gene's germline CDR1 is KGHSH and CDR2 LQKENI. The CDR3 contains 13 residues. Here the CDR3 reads CASSPVGVYEQYF. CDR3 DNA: TGTGCCAGCTCACCAGTCGGAGTATACGAGCAGTACTTC.

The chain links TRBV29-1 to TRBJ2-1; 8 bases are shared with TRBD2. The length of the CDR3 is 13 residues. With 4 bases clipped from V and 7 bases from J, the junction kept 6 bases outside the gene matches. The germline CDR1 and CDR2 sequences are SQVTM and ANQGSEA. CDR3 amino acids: CSVAHERGNEQFF. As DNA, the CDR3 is TGCAGCGTTGCCCATGAGCGGGGGAATGAGCAGTTCTTC.

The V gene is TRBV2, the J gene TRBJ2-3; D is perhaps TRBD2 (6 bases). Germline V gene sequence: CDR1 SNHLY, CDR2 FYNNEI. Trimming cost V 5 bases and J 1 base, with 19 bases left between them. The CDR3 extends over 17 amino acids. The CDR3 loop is CASSYGVAGGRTDTQYF. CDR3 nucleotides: TGTGCCAGCAGTTACGGGGTCGCCGGGGGACGCACAGATACGCAGTATTTT.

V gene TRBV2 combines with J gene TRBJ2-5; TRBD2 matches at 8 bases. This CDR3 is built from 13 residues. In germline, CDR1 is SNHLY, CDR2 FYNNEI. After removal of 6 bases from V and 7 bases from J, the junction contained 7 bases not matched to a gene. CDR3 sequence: CASSIAGSGTQYF. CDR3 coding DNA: TGTGCCAGCAGCATAGCGGGGTCCGGGACCCAGTACTTC. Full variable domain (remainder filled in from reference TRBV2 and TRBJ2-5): EPEVTQTPSHQVTQMGQEVILRCVPISNHLYFYWYRQILGQKVEFLVSFYNNEISEKSEIFDDQFSVERPDGSNFTLKIRSTKLEDSAMYFCASSIAGSGTQYFGPGTRLLVL.